This entry lists 19 T cell receptor beta chains sequenced from one sample in a study of T cells in Graves' hyperthyroidism and ophthalmopathy. Amplification of TCR beta CDR3 regions was performed using RNA transcripts as template. The study used the HTBI primer set for a first-round RT-PCR of the TCR CDR3. In TCRdb, the multiplex PCR reads were re-called with MiXCR into one record per CDR3 protein. Altogether a few hundred thousand distinct CDR3 sequences are present, around 45% being singletons, with the ten largest covering over 15%. The sample comprised peripheral blood or thyroid tissue (not recorded which). The receptor source for this set is an adult woman with Graves' disease, either hyperthyroidism or ophthalmopathy (not recorded which).

V is TRBV20-1 and J is TRBJ2-5; 10 positions agree with TRBD2. The CDR3 is made up of 16 amino acids. CDR1 DFQATT and CDR2 SNEGSKA come from the germline V gene (reference sequence). The junction had 12 bases not matched to a gene; V was cut back by 6 bases and J by 2 bases. The CDR3 coding sequence is TGCAGTGCACGAGACGTCGGACTAGCGGTGCAAGAGACCCAGTACTTC. Residues: CSARDVGLAVQETQYF.

This clonotype was seen at least ten times. The chain carries TRBV7-2 and TRBJ1-5, with no clear D. The CDR3 is made up of 12 amino acids. Deletions cut 4 bases from V and 7 bases from J, with 8 bases between. Germline loops: CDR1 SGHTA, CDR2 FQGNSA. CDR3 protein: CASSSYGQPQHF. The DNA for the CDR3 is TGTGCCAGCAGCTCTTACGGGCAGCCCCAGCATTTT.

The chain couples TRBV9 to TRBJ2-5; D not certain. V lost 7 bases, J lost 8 bases, and 9 bases lay in between. Germline-derived CDR1 and CDR2 are SGDLS and YYNGEE. The CDR3 covers 10 residues. As DNA, the CDR3 is TGTGCCAGCCCGGACGTAACCCAGTACTTC. This codes for CASPDVTQYF.

This clonotype was seen at least ten times. This rearrangement joins TRBV6-5 to TRBJ1-5; D not certain. Germline V gene sequence: CDR1 MNHEY, CDR2 SVGAGI. Trimming cost V 0 bases and J 6 bases, with 9 bases left between them. The CDR3 spans 14 residues. The CDR3 spells CASSYSGDSQPQHF. The CDR3, as DNA: TGTGCCAGCAGTTACTCGGGTGATAGTCAGCCCCAGCATTTT.

V is TRBV7-9 and J is TRBJ1-4; D unresolved. The germline CDR1 and CDR2 sequences are SEHNR and FQNEAQ (reference sequence). This CDR3 contains 12 residues. V lost 5 bases and J lost 7, with 8 bases in between. CDR3 sequence: CASSRRREKLFF. The CDR3 DNA is TGTGCCAGCAGCCGTAGGCGTGAAAAACTGTTTTTT.

About this clonotype: At one end the junction does not follow the germline gene, possibly because of a read error. The chain joins TRBV10-3 to TRBJ2-7; tentatively, D is TRBD2 (6 bases). In germline, CDR1 is ENHRY, CDR2 SYGVKD. The CDR3 has 13 residues. The CDR3 region has the DNA TGTGCCAGCAGTCCGCGGGACGGCTACGAGCAGTACTTC. Residues: CASSPRDGYEQYF.

This clonotype occurred many times. CDR3 nucleotides: TGTGCCAGCAGCTCACGAGGGGGTTGGAATCAGCCCCAGCATTTT. It yields the protein CASSSRGGWNQPQHF. The chain recombines TRBV7-2 with TRBJ1-5; tentatively, D is TRBD1 (6 bases). The V end was cut by 4 bases, the J end by 4 bases, with 14 bases between. The CDR3 runs 15 residues. Germline lookup yields CDR1 SGHTA and CDR2 FQGNSA.

Of note for this clonotype: The junction shows a germline mismatch at one end, possibly a read error. The rearrangement links TRBV7-8 to TRBJ2-6, with D perhaps matching TRBD2 (6 bases). Per germline, CDR1 SGHVS and CDR2 FQNEAQ. The CDR3 has 15 residues. The CDR3 spells CASSRRGIGLNTEAF. The CDR3, as DNA: TGTGCCAGCAGCCGTCGGGGGATTGGGCTGAACACTGAAGCTTTC.

This clonotype appeared many times. The J gene is TRBJ1-5, the V gene TRBV20-1; the match to TRBD1 covers 7 bases. Losses at the gene ends were 7 bases for V and 11 bases for J; bases not matched to a gene: 11. Germline V CDR1 and CDR2: DFQATT, SNEGSKA (reference sequence). The CDR3 is 12 residues long. CDR3 bases: TGCAGTGGGGCCAGGGGGAGGGGGACCCAGCATTTT. Protein: CSGARGRGTQHF.

This chain joins TRBV2 and TRBJ1-5; 9 positions match TRBD1. Germline CDR1 is SNHLY and CDR2 is FYNNEI. The length of the CDR3 is 15 residues. The V gene end was trimmed by 7 bases and the J gene end by 6 bases; junction bases not matched to a gene: 10. The CDR3 protein is CASTRDRALGQPQHF. CDR3 DNA sequence: TGTGCCAGCACCCGGGACAGGGCATTAGGTCAGCCCCAGCATTTT.

The chain is built from TRBV10-2 and TRBJ2-2; TRBD1 or TRBD2 may be the D gene (6 bases each). Trimming took 8 bases from V and 5 from J, leaving 15 bases between them. The CDR3 consists of 14 residues. CDR1 and CDR2 from the germline V gene are WSHSY and SAAADI. The CDR3 DNA reads TGCGCCAGCGGAGGGGGGCTGAGGACCGGGGAGCTGTTTTTT. This codes for CASGGGLRTGELFF.

This clonotype has a handful of counts. This chain links TRBV24-1 with TRBJ2-3, with D unclear. CDR1 is KGHDR, CDR2 SFDVKD, per germline. V was pared by 0 bases and J by 5 bases, with 2 bases between. The CDR3 has 12 amino acids. The CDR3 reads CATSDLRDTQYF. In nucleotides, the CDR3 is TGTGCCACCAGTGATTTGAGAGATACGCAGTATTTT.

CDR3 nucleotides: TGTGCCAGTCCTTTGACCTACGAGCAGTACTTC. This translates into CASPLTYEQYF. The chain has TRBV7-4 and TRBJ2-7; D remains unclear. This CDR3 is 11 amino acids long. The V and J ends lost 9 bases and 2 bases respectively, with 8 bases between them. From germline, CDR1 is SGHVT and CDR2 SQSDAQ.

This chain links TRBV7-2 with TRBJ1-4; D unclear. CDR1 is SGHTA and CDR2 is FQGNSA in the germline V gene. This CDR3 has 14 amino acids. V lost 5 bases and J lost 5, with 12 bases in between. CDR3 sequence reads: CASSPWRDNEKLFF. CDR3 DNA sequence: TGTGCCAGCAGCCCCTGGAGAGACAATGAAAAACTGTTTTTT.

In its sample, this clonotype was seen a few times. V gene TRBV5-4 combines with J gene TRBJ1-1, with D uncertain. This CDR3 has 13 residues. The germline CDR1 and CDR2 sequences are SGHNT and YYREEE (reference sequence). V was pared by 2 bases and J by 1 base, with 6 bases between. Here the CDR3 reads CASSLNQNTEAFF. For the CDR3, the DNA is TGTGCCAGCAGCTTAAACCAGAACACTGAAGCTTTCTTT.

This clonotype was seen once. The genes are TRBV10-3 and TRBJ1-2; maybe TRBD1 (5 bases). The CDR3 is 17 residues long. The V gene's germline CDR1 is ENHRY and CDR2 SYGVKD. Trimming stripped 2 bases from V and 5 bases from J, with 21 bases between. The CDR3: CAISEEGMMETSYGYTF. CDR3 DNA sequence: TGTGCCATCAGTGAGGAGGGGATGATGGAGACCTCGTATGGCTACACCTTC.

This clonotype was found a few times. J is TRBJ1-1 and V is TRBV2; D call uncertain. The V end was cut by 1 base, the J end by 1 base, with 10 bases between. This CDR3 spans 15 amino acids. Germline V gene lookup returns CDR1 SNHLY and CDR2 FYNNEI. The CDR3 reads CASSEETGWNTEAFF. The CDR3 nucleotides read TGTGCCAGCAGTGAAGAGACGGGCTGGAACACTGAAGCTTTCTTT.

This clonotype was picked up many times. The gene calls are TRBV20-1 and TRBJ1-1, with a weak D call TRBD1 (5 bases). The CDR3 consists of 12 residues. V dropped 4 bases and J dropped 5 bases, with 11 bases sitting between them. Germline V CDR1 and CDR2: DFQATT, SNEGSKA (reference sequence). As DNA, the CDR3 is TGCAGTGCTACCTCAGGGATTACTGAAGCTTTCTTT. This sequence encodes CSATSGITEAFF.

This clonotype has a handful of counts. The chain joins TRBV28 to TRBJ2-2, with TRBD2 as a possible D gene (5 bases). From germline, CDR1 is MDHEN and CDR2 SYDVKM. The V gene lost 5 bases and the J gene lost 0 bases, with 13 bases spanning the gap. CDR3 length equals 16 residues. The CDR3 protein is CASSQRGLANTGELFF. The CDR3 DNA is TGTGCCAGCAGTCAACGGGGATTGGCGAACACCGGGGAGCTGTTTTTT.